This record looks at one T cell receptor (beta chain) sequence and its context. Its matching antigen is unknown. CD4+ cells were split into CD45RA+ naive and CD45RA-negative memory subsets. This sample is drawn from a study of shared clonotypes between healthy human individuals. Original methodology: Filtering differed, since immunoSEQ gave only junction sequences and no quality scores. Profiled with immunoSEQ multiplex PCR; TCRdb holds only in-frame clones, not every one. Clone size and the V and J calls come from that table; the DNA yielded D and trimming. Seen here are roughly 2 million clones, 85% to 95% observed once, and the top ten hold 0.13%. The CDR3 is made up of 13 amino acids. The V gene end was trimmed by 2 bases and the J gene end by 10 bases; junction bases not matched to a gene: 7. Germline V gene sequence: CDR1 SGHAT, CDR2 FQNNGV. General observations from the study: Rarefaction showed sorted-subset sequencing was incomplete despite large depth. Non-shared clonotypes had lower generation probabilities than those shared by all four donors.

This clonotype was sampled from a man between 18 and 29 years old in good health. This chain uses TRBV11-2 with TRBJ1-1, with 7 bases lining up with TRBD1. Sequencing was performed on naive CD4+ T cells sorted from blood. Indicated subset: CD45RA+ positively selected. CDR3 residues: CASSLRTGVRAFF. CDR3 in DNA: TGTGCCAGCAGCTTAAGGACAGGAGTTCGAGCTTTCTTT.